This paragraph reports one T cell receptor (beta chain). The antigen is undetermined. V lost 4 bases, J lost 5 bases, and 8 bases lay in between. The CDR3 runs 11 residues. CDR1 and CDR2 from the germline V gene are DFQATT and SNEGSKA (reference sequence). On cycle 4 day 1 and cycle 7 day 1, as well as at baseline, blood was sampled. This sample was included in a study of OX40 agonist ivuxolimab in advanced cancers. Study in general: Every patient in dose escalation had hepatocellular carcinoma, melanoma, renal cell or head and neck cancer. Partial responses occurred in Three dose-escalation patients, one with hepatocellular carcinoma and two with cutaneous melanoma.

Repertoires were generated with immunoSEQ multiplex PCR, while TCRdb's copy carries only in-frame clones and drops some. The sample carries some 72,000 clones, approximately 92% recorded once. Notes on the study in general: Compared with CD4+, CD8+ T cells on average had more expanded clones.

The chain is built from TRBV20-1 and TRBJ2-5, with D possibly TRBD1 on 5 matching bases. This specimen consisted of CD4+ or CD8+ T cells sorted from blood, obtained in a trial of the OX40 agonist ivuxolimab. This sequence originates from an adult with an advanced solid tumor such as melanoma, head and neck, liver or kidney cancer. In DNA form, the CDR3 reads TGCAGTGCTATATACAGGGAGACCCAGTACTTC. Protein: CSAIYRETQYF.